The 11 T cell receptor beta chains in this list originate from one sample, sequenced in a study of control samples from healthy donors and cancer patients. Method: immunoSEQ multiplex PCR; TCRdb's copy keeps in-frame clones and lacks some. This table has roughly 50,000 clones, roughly 96% appearing once. Sequences were obtained from blood. The receptors here all came from a woman in her twenties or thirties in good health.

The chain carries TRBV19 and TRBJ1-2, with 7 bases matching TRBD1. This CDR3 spans 15 amino acids. The V gene's germline CDR1 is LNHDA and CDR2 SQIVND (reference sequence). J was trimmed by 6 bases and V by 7 bases; bases with no gene match: 14. CDR3 loop: CASILTGATSHGYTF. In DNA form, the CDR3 reads TGTGCCAGTATCCTAACAGGGGCCACCTCCCATGGCTACACCTTC. The full variable domain, in which reference TRBV19 and TRBJ1-2 provide the parts outside the CDR3, is DGGITQSPKYLFRKEGQNVTLSCEQNLNHDAMYWYRQDPGQGLRLIYYSQIVNDFQKGDIAEGYSVSREKKESFPLTVTSAQKNPTAFYLCASILTGATSHGYTFGSGTRLTVV.

This clone showed up just once. V gene TRBV27 combines with J gene TRBJ2-7; D is unclear. Germline CDR1 and CDR2: MNHEY and SMNVEV (reference sequence). V was trimmed by 3 bases and J by 3 bases, leaving 9 bases between them. CDR3 size: 13 residues. CDR3 sequence (DNA): TGTGCCAGCAGTTTGCGCGAGAACTACGAGCAGTACTTC. Protein: CASSLRENYEQYF.

The V and J genes are TRBV27 and TRBJ2-1; D gene ambiguous. The CDR3 spans 13 residues. CDR1 MNHEY and CDR2 SMNVEV come from the germline V gene (reference sequence). The V and J ends lost 3 bases and 3 bases respectively, with 6 bases between them. The CDR3 loop is CASSFEGYNEQFF. DNA of the CDR3: TGTGCCAGCAGTTTTGAAGGCTACAATGAGCAGTTCTTC.

This clone showed up just once. This sequence joins TRBV10-1 and TRBJ2-1, with 10 bases that match TRBD2. V shed 4 bases, J shed 8 bases, and the junction held 11 bases outside the gene matches. Germline values: CDR1 WNHNN, CDR2 SYGVQD (reference sequence). The CDR3 is 16 residues long. This chain's CDR3 is CASSVGLAGASYEQFF. The DNA for the CDR3 is TGCGCCAGCAGTGTCGGTCTAGCGGGAGCGTCGTATGAGCAGTTCTTC.

This chain links TRBV6-5 with TRBJ1-6; 9 nucleotides match TRBD1. V dropped 1 base and J dropped 8; count of bases not matched to a gene: 6. Germline V CDR1 and CDR2: MNHEY, SVGAGI. This CDR3 has 16 amino acids. CDR3 amino acids: CASSYLGQGIHSPLHF. The CDR3 nucleotides read TGTGCCAGCAGTTACTTGGGACAGGGAATTCATTCACCCCTCCACTTT.

The chain carries TRBV25-1 and TRBJ1-4, with D perhaps TRBD1 (6 bases). The V end was cut by 8 bases, the J end by 2 bases, with 9 bases between. The CDR3 is 13 amino acids. CDR1 and CDR2 from the germline V gene are MGHDK and SYGVNS. The CDR3: CASRRGTNEKLFF. For the CDR3, the DNA is TGTGCCAGCCGGAGGGGGACTAATGAAAAACTGTTTTTT.

This chain connects TRBV25-1 to TRBJ2-1; TRBD2 matches at 10 bases. The J segment lost 5 bases and the V segment lost 3 bases, leaving 1 base of the junction unmatched. The CDR3 consists of 14 residues. The germline CDR1 and CDR2 sequences are MGHDK and SYGVNS. This chain's CDR3 is CASSDTSGNNEQFF. The CDR3 nucleotides are TGTGCCAGCAGTGATACTAGCGGGAACAATGAGCAGTTCTTC.

The rearrangement uses TRBV2 and TRBJ2-3; D gene ambiguous. The CDR3 spans 15 residues. V was cut by 5 bases and J by 0 bases, with 12 bases left in between. The germline V gene encodes CDR1 SNHLY and CDR2 FYNNEI. The CDR3 DNA reads as TGTGCCAGCAGTCTTAACTCTATAAGCACAGATACGCAGTATTTT. Its translation is CASSLNSISTDTQYF.

CDR3: CASSFYSGETQYF. CDR3 bases: TGTGCCAGCAGTTTTTACTCGGGAGAGACCCAGTACTTC. This chain links TRBV12-3 or TRBV12-4 with TRBJ2-5; D is undetermined. The CDR3 contains 13 residues. Trimming stripped 3 bases from V and 4 bases from J, with 9 bases between.

This clone has only one observation. The chain recombines TRBV7-6 with TRBJ2-1; tentative D call: TRBD2 (6 bases). V was trimmed by 7 bases and J by 0 bases, leaving 16 bases between them. This CDR3 spans 16 amino acids. From germline, CDR1 is SGHVS and CDR2 FNYEAQ. CDR3 sequence: CASTLGLASSYNEQFF. CDR3 bases: TGTGCCAGCACCCTGGGTCTAGCGAGCTCCTACAATGAGCAGTTCTTC.

This chain connects TRBV7-2 to TRBJ2-2, with D unclear. The germline V gene has CDR1 SGHTA and CDR2 FQGNSA. V was pared by 1 base and J by 5 bases, with 8 bases between. The CDR3 is 14 residues long. Here the CDR3 reads CASSLVVGTGELFF. The DNA for the CDR3 is TGTGCCAGCAGCTTAGTGGTTGGAACCGGGGAGCTGTTTTTT.